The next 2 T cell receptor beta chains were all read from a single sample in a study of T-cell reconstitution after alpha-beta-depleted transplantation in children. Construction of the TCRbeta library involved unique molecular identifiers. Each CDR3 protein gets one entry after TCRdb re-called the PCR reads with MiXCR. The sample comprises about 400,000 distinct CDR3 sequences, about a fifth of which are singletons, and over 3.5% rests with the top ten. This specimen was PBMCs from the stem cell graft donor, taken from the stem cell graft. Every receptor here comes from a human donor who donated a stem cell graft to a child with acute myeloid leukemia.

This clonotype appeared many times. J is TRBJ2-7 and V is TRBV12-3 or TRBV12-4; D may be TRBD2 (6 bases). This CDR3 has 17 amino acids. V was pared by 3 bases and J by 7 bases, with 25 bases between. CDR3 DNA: TGTGCCAGCAGTTTCCGTCAGGGACTTTACCCCCGAACAGAGCAGTACTTC. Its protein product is CASSFRQGLYPRTEQYF.

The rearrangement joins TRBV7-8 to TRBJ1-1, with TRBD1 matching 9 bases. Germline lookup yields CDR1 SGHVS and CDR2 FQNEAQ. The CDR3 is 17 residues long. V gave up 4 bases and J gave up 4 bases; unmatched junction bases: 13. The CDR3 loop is CASSSRDRVGATTEAFF. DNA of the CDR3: TGTGCCAGCAGCTCTCGGGACAGGGTCGGTGCGACCACTGAAGCTTTCTTT.